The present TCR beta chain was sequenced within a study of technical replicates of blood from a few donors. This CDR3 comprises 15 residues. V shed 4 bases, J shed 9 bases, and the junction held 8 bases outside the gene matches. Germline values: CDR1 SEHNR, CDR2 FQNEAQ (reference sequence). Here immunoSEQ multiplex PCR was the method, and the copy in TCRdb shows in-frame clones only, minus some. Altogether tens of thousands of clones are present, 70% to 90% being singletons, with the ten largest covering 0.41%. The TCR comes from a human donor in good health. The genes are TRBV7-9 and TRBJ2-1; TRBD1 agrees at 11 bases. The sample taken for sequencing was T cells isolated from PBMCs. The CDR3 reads CASSSGQGARGEQFF. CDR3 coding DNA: TGTGCCAGCAGCTCCGGACAGGGGGCGAGGGGTGAGCAGTTCTTC.